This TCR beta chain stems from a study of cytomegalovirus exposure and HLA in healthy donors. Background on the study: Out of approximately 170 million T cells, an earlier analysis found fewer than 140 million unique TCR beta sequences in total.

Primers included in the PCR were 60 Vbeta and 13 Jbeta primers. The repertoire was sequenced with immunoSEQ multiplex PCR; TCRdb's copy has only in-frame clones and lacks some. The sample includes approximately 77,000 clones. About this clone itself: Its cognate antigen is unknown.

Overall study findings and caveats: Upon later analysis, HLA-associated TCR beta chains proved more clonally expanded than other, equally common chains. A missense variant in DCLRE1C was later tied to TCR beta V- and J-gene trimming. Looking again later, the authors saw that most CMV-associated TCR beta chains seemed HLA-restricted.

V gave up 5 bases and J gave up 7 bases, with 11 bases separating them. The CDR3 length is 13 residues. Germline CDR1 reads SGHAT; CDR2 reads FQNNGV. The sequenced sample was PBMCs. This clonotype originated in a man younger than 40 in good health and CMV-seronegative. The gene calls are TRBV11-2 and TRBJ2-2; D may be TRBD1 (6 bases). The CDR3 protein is CASSPRTDGELFF. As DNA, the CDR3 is TGTGCCAGCAGCCCGCGGACAGACGGGGAGCTGTTTTTT.